This T cell receptor beta chain comes out of a study of graft-versus-host responses after intestinal transplantation. Details on this clone: Antigen unknown.

Assay: immunoSEQ multiplex PCR; the TCRdb copy retains only in-frame clones and omits some. The table records some 110,000 clones, approximately 90% of them present only once. Study observations and caveats: GvH clone levels peaked in circulation, and this peak was associated with early post-transplant HvG declines. Clonal ratios of graft-versus-host to host-versus-graft in allografts were high for patients exhibiting graft-donor T cell macrochimerism.

The CDR3 covers 15 residues. Germline loops: CDR1 GTSNPN, CDR2 SVGIG (reference sequence). J gave up 4 bases and V 0 bases, and 8 bases lay outside the gene matches. This material consisted of unstimulated CD4+ T cells sorted from spleen or lymph node cells, taken before transplant. V is TRBV30 and J is TRBJ1-2; TRBD1 agrees at 7 bases. The sequence was collected from a human donor who was the organ donor for an intestinal transplant. The CDR3 reads CAWSVLAQGLYGYTF. In nucleotides, the CDR3 is TGTGCCTGGAGTGTACTTGCACAGGGGCTCTATGGCTACACCTTC.